Reported below is one TCR beta chain. The data belong to a study of blood T cell repertoires in COVID-19. The repertoire was sequenced with immunoSEQ multiplex PCR; TCRdb's copy has only in-frame clones and lacks some. Of about 210,000 clones in the sample, approximately 82% were seen once. There are 17 residues in the CDR3. Trimming stripped 7 bases from V and 0 bases from J, with 16 bases between. Germline-derived CDR1 and CDR2 are SEHNR and FQNEAQ (reference sequence). Sequencing input: peripheral blood. This chain uses TRBV7-9 with TRBJ2-6, with D unclear. This sequence was found in a man aged 50 or older with active or convalescent COVID-19. The DNA of the CDR3 is TGTGCCAGCAACTCATCCGACCGAGGCTCTGGGGCCAACGTCCTGACTTTC. Protein sequence: CASNSSDRGSGANVLTF. The full variable domain, with the rest looked up from reference TRBV7-9 and TRBJ2-6, is DTGVSQNPRHKITKRGQNVTFRCDPISEHNRLYWYRQTLGQGPEFLTYFQNEAQLEKSRLLSDRFSAERPKGSFSTLEIQRTEQGDSAMYLCASNSSDRGSGANVLTFGAGSRLTVL.